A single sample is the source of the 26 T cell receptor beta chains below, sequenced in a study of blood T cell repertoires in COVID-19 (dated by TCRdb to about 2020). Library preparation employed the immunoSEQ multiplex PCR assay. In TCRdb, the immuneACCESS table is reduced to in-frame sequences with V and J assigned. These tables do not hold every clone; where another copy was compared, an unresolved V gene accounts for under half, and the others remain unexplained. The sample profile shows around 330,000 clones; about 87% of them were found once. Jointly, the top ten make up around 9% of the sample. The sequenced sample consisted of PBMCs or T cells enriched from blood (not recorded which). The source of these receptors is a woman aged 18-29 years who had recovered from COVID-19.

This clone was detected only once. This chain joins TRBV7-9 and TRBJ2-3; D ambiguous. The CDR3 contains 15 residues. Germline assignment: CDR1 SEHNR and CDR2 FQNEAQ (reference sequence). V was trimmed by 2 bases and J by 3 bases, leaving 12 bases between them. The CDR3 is CASSLWAGNTDTQYF. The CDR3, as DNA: TGTGCCAGCAGCTTATGGGCAGGCAATACAGATACGCAGTATTTT.

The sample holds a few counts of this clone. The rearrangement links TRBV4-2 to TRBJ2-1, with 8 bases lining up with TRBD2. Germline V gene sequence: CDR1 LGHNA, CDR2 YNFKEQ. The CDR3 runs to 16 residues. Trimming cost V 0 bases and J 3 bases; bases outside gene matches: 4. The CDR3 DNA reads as TGTGCCAGCAGCCAAGACCCGGGAGGGGGCTACAATGAGCAGTTCTTC. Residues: CASSQDPGGGYNEQFF.

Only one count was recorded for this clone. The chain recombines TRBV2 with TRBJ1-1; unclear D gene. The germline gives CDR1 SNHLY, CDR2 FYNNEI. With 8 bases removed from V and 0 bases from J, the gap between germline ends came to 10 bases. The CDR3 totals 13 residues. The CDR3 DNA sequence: TGTGCCAGCCTTTACTCCGTGAACACTGAAGCTTTCTTT. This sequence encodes CASLYSVNTEAFF.

Written as DNA, the CDR3 is TGTGCCAGCAGCCCCACCGCAACTAGCGGGGTCAATGAGCAGTTCTTC. It codes for CASSPTATSGVNEQFF. The chain has TRBV7-7 and TRBJ2-1, with TRBD2 matching over 10 bases. From germline, CDR1 is SSHAT and CDR2 FNYEAQ (reference sequence). This CDR3 has 16 amino acids. Trimming removed 5 bases from V and 6 bases from J; junction bases left unmatched: 10.

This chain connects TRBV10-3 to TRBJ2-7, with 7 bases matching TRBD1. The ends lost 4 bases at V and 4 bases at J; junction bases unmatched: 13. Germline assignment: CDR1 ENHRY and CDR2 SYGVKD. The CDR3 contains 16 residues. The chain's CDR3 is CAISGGLKGQQYEQYF. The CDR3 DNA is TGTGCCATCAGTGGGGGGTTAAAGGGACAGCAATACGAGCAGTACTTC.

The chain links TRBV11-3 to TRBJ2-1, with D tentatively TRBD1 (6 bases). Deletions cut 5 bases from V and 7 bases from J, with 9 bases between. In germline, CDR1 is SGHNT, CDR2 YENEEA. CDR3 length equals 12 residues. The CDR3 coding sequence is TGTGCCAGCAGCCCCGGACAGAATGAGCAGTTCTTC. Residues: CASSPGQNEQFF.

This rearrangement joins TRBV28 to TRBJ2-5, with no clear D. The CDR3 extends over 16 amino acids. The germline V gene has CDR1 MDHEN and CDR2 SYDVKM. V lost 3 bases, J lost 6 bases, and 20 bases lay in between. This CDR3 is CASSLGPLTLWQTQYF. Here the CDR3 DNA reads TGTGCCAGCAGTTTGGGCCCGTTAACCCTGTGGCAGACCCAGTACTTC. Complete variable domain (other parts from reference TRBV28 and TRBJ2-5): DVKVTQSSRYLVKRTGEKVFLECVQDMDHENMFWYRQDPGLGLRLIYFSYDVKMKEKGDIPEGYSVSREKKERFSLILESASTNQTSMYLCASSLGPLTLWQTQYFGPGTRLLVL.

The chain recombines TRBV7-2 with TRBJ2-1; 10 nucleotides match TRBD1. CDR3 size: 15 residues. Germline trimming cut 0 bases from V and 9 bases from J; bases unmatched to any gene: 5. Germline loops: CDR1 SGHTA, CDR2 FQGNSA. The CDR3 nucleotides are TGTGCCAGCAGCTTAGCGACAGGGGGCAGGTCTGAGCAGTTCTTC. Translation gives CASSLATGGRSEQFF.

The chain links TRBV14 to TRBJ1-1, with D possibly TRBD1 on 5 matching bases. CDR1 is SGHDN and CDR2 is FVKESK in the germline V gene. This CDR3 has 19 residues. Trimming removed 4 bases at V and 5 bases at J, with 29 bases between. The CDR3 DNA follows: TGTGCCAGCAGCCCTCTACCGACGGGGGGAGATGGTGAGAGGACTGAAGCTTTCTTT. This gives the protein CASSPLPTGGDGERTEAFF.

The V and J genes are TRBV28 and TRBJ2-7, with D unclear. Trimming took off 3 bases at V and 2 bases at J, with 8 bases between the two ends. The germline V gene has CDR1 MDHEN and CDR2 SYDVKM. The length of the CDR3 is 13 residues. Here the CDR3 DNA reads TGTGCCAGCAGTTTGGTACAACCCTACGAGCAGTACTTC. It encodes CASSLVQPYEQYF.

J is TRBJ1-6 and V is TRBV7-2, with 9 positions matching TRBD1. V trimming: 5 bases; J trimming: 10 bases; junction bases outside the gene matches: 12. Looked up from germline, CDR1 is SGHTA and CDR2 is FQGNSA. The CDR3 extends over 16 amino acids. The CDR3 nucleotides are TGTGCCAGCAGCCGGGCGGGACAGGGTCTATGGTCACCCCTCCACTTT. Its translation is CASSRAGQGLWSPLHF. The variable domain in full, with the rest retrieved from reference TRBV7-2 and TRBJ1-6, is GAGVSQSPSNKVTEKGKDVELRCDPISGHTALYWYRQSLGQGLEFLIYFQGNSAPDKSGLPSDRFSAERTGGSVSTLTIQRTQQEDSAVYLCASSRAGQGLWSPLHFGNGTRLTVT.

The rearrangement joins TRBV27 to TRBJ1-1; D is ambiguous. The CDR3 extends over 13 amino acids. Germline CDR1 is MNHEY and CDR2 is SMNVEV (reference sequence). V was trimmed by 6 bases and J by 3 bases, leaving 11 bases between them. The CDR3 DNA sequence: TGTGCCAGCAGGTTCCCCGAGGACACTGAAGCTTTCTTT. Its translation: CASRFPEDTEAFF.

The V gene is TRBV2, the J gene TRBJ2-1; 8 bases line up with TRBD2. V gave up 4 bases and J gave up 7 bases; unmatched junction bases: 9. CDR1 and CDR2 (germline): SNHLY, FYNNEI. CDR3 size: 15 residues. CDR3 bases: TGTGCCAGCAGTGCTAAGGGACTAGTCCAAAATGAGCAGTTCTTC. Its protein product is CASSAKGLVQNEQFF. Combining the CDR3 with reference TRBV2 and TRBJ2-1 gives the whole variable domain EPEVTQTPSHQVTQMGQEVILRCVPISNHLYFYWYRQILGQKVEFLVSFYNNEISEKSEIFDDQFSVERPDGSNFTLKIRSTKLEDSAMYFCASSAKGLVQNEQFFGPGTRLTVL.

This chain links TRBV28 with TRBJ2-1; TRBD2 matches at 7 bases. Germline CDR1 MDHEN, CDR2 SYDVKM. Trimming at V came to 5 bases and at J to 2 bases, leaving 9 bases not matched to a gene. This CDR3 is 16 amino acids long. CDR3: CASSAPGTKTYNEQFF. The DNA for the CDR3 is TGTGCCAGCAGTGCGCCCGGGACTAAAACCTACAATGAGCAGTTCTTC.

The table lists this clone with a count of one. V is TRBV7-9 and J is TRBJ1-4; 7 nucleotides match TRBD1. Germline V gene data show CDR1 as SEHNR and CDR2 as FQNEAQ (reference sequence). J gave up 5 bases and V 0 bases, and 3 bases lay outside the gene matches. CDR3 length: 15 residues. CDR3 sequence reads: CASSLAVTGNEKLFF. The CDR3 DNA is TGTGCCAGCAGCTTAGCGGTGACAGGGAATGAAAAACTGTTTTTT.

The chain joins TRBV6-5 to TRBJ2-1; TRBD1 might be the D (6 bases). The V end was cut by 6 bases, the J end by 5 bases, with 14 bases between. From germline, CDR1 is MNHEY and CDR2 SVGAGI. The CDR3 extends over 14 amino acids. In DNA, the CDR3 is TGTGCCAGCAGCCCATCCAGGGGCAACAATGAGCAGTTCTTC. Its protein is CASSPSRGNNEQFF.

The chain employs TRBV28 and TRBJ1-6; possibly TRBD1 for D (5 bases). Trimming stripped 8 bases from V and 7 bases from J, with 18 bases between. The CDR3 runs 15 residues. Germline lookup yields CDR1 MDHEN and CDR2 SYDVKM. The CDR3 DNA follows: TGTGCCAGCTGGGCAGGGAACCCTTTAAATTCACCCCTCCACTTT. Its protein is CASWAGNPLNSPLHF.

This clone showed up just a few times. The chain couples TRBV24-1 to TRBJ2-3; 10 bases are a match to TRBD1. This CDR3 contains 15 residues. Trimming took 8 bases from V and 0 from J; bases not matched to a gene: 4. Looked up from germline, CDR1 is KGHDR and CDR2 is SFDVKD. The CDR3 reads CATTRGQGSTDTQYF. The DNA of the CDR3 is TGTGCCACCACTAGGGGACAGGGGAGCACAGATACGCAGTATTTT.

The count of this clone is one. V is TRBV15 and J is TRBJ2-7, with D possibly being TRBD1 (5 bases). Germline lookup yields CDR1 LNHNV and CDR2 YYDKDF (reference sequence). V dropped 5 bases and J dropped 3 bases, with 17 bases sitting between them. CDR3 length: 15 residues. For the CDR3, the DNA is TGTGCCACCAGCCCAAAATCGACAGTAGACTACGAGCAGTACTTC. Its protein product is CATSPKSTVDYEQYF.

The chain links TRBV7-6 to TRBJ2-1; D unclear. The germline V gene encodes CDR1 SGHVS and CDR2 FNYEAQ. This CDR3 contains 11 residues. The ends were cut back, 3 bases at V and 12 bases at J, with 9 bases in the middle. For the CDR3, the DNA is TGTGCCAGCAGCTTCGGGTTTGTGCAGTTCTTC. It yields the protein CASSFGFVQFF. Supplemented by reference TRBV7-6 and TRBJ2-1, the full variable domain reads GAGVSQSPRYKVTKRGQDVALRCDPISGHVSLYWYRQALGQGPEFLTYFNYEAQQDKSGLPNDRFSAERPEGSISTLTIQRTEQRDSAMYRCASSFGFVQFFGPGTRLTVL.

CDR3 region: CASSQLRASNSPLHF. The DNA for the CDR3 is TGTGCCAGCAGCCAATTGCGGGCCTCCAATTCACCCCTCCACTTT. The chain employs TRBV4-2 and TRBJ1-6; D unresolved. This CDR3 is 15 amino acids long. Trimming took off 2 bases at V and 7 bases at J, with 12 bases between the two ends. Looked up from germline, CDR1 is LGHNA and CDR2 is YNFKEQ.

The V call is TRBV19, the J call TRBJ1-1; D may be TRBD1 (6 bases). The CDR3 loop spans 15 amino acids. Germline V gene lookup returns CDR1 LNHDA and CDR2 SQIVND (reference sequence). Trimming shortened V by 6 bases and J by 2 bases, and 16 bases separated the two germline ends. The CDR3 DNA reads TGTGCCAGTAGGGAGCGGGGGCAGATTAACACTGAAGCTTTCTTT. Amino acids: CASRERGQINTEAFF.

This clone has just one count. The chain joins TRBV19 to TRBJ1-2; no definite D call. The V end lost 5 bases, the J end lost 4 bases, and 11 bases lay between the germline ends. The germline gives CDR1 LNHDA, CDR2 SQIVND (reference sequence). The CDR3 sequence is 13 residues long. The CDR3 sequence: CASSPGQRYGYTF. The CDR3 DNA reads TGTGCCAGTAGTCCCGGCCAGCGCTATGGCTACACCTTC.

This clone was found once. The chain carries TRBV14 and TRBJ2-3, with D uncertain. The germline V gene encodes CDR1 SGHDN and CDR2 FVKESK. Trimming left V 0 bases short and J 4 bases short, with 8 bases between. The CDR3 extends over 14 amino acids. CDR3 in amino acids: CASSQDPRADTQYF. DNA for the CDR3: TGTGCCAGCAGCCAAGATCCGCGAGCAGATACGCAGTATTTT. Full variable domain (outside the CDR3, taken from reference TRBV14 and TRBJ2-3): EAGVTQFPSHSVIEKGQTVTLRCDPISGHDNLYWYRRVMGKEIKFLLHFVKESKQDESGMPNNRFLAERTGGTYSTLKVQPAELEDSGVYFCASSQDPRADTQYFGPGTRLTVL.

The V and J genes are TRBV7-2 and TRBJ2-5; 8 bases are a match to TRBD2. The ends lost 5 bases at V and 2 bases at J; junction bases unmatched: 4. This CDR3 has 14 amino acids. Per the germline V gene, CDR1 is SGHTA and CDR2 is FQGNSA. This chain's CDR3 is CASSETSAQETQYF. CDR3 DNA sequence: TGTGCCAGCAGCGAGACTAGCGCTCAAGAGACCCAGTACTTC.

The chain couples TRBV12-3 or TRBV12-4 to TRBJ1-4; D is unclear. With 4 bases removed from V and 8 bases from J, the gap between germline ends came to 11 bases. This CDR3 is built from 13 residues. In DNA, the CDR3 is TGTGCCAGCAGTTCAGAACAGCAAGAAAAACTGTTTTTT. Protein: CASSSEQQEKLFF.